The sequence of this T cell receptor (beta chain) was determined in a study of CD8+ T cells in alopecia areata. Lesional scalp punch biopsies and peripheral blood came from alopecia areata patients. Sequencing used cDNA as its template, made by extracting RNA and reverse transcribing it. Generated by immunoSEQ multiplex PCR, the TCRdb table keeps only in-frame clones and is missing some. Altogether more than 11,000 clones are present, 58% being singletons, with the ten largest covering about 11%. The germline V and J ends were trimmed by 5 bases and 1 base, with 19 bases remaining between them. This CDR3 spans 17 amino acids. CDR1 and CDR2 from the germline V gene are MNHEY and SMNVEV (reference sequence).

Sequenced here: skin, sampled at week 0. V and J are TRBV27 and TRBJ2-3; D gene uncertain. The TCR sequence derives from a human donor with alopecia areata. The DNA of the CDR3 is TGTGCCAGCAGTCATCGCCGGACGCCATCTGGCACAGATACGCAGTATTTT. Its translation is CASSHRRTPSGTDTQYF.